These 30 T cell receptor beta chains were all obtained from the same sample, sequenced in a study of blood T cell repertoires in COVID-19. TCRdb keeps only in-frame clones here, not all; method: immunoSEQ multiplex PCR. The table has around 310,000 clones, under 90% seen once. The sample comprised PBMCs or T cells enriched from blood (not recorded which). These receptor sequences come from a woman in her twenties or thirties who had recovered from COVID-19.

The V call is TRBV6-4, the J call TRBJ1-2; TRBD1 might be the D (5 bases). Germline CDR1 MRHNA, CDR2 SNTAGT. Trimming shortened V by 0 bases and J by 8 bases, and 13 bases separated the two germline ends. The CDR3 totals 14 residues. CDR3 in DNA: TGTGCCAGCAGTGACTCTGGGAAGCCAGGGGGCTACACCTTC. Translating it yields CASSDSGKPGGYTF.

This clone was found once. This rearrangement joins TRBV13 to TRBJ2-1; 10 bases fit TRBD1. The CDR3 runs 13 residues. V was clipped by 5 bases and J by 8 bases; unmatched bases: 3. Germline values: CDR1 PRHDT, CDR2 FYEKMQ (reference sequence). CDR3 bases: TGTGCCAGCAGCCCCGACAGGGGGCATGAGCAGTTCTTC. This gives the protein CASSPDRGHEQFF.

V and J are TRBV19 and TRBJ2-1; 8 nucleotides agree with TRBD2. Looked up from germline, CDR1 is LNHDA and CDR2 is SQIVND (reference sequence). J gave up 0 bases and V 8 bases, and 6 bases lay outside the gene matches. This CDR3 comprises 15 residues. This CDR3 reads CASGASGYSYNEQFF. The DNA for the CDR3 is TGTGCCAGTGGGGCTAGCGGGTACTCCTACAATGAGCAGTTCTTC.

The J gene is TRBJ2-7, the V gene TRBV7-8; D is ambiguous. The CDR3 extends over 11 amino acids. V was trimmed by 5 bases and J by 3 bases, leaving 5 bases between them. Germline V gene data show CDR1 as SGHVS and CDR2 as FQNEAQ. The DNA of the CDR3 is TGTGCCAGCAGCCTAATCTACGAGCAGTACTTC. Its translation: CASSLIYEQYF.

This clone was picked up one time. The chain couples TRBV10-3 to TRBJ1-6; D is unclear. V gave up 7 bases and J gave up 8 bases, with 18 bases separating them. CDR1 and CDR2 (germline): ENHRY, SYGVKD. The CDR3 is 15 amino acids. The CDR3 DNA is TGTGCCATCAACCCGGGCCCCCTGGGAGATTCACCCCTCCACTTT. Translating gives CAINPGPLGDSPLHF.

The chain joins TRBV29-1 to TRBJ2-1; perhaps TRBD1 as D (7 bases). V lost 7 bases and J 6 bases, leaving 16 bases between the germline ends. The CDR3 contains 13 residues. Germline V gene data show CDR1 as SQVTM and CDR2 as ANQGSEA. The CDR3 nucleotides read TGCAGCGGGGGGGACAGCCTTCGCAATGAGCAGTTCTTC. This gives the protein CSGGDSLRNEQFF.

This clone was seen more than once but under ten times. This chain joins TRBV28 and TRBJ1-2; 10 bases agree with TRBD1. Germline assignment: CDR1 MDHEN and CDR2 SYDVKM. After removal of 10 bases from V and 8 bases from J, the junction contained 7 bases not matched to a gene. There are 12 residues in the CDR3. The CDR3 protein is CATRQGARGYTF. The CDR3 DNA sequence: TGTGCCACTCGACAGGGGGCCCGCGGCTACACCTTC.

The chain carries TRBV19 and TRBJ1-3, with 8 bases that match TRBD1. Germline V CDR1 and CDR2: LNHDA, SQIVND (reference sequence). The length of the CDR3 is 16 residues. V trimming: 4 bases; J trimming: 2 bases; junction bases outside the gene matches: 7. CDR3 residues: CASSNTGTGTGNTIYF. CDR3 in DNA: TGTGCCAGTAGTAACACCGGGACAGGAACTGGAAACACCATATATTTT.

The DNA for the CDR3 is TGCGCCAGCAGCTTGGAGCGTCTTATCCCAGCGAGTTATGATGAGCAGTTCTTC. Translated: CASSLERLIPASYDEQFF. This rearrangement joins TRBV5-1 to TRBJ2-1, with D unclear. The V gene lost 0 bases and the J gene lost 8 bases, with 24 bases spanning the gap. The CDR3 extends over 18 amino acids. Germline CDR1 and CDR2: SGHRS and YFSETQ.

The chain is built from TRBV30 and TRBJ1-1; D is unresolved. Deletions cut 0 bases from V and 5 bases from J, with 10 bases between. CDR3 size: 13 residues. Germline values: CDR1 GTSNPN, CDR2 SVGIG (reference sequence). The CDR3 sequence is CAWSVFQLTEAFF. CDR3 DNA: TGTGCCTGGAGTGTATTCCAGTTAACTGAAGCTTTCTTT.

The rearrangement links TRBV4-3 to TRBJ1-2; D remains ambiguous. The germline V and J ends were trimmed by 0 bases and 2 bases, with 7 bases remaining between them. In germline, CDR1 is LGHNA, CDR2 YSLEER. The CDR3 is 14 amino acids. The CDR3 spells CASSQEANNYGYTF. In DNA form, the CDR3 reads TGCGCCAGCAGCCAAGAAGCGAACAACTATGGCTACACCTTC.

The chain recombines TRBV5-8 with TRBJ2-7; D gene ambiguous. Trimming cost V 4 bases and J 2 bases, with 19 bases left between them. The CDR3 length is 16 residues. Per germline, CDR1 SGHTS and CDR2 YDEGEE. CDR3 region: CASSHNPSTETYEQYF. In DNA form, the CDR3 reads TGTGCCAGCAGCCACAACCCATCGACGGAGACCTACGAGCAGTACTTC.

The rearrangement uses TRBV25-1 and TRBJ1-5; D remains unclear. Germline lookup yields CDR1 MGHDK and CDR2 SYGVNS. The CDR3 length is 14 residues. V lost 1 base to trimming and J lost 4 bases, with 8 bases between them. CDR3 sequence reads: CASSEFGYNQPQHF. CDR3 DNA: TGTGCCAGCAGTGAATTCGGGTATAATCAGCCCCAGCATTTT.

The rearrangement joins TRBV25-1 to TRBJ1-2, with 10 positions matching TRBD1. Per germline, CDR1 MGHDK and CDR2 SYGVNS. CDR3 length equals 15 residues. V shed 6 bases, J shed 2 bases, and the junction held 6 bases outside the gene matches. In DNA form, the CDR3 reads TGTGCCAGCAGACCGCGGACAGGGGGAAACTATGGCTACACCTTC. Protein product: CASRPRTGGNYGYTF.

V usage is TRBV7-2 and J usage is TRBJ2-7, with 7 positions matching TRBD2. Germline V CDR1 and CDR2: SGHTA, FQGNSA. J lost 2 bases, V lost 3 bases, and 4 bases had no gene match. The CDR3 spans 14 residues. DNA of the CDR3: TGTGCCAGCAGCTTGCTTGGGGGGGCCTACGAGCAGTACTTC. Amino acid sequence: CASSLLGGAYEQYF.

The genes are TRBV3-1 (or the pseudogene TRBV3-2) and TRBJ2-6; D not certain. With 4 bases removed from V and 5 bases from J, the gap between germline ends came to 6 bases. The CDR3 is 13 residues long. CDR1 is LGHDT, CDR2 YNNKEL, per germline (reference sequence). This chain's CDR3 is CASSLDRANVLTF. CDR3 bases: TGTGCCAGCAGCCTAGATAGGGCCAACGTCCTGACTTTC.

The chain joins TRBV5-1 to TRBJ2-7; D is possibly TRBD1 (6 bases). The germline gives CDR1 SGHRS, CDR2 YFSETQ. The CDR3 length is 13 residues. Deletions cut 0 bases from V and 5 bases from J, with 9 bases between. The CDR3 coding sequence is TGCGCCAGCAGCTTGGCCAACAGGGACGAGCAGTACTTC. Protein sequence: CASSLANRDEQYF.

CDR3: CASSRVPGQETQYF. The CDR3 region has the DNA TGTGCCAGTAGTCGCGTCCCGGGCCAAGAGACCCAGTACTTC. V gene TRBV19 combines with J gene TRBJ2-5; no reliable D call. V was cut by 5 bases and J by 1 base, with 11 bases left in between. Germline assignment: CDR1 LNHDA and CDR2 SQIVND (reference sequence). The CDR3 totals 14 residues.

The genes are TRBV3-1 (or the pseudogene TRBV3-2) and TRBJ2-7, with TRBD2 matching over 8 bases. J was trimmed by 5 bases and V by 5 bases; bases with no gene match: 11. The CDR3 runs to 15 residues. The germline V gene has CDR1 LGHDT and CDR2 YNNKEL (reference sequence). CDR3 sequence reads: CASSEPADGRDEQYF. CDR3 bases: TGTGCCAGCAGCGAACCGGCAGACGGGAGGGACGAGCAGTACTTC.

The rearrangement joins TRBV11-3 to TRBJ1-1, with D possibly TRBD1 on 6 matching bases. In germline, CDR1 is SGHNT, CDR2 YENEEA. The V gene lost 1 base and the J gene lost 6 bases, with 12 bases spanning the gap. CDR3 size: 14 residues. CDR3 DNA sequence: TGTGCCAGCAGCTTAGGGAGACAGGAATCTGAAGCTTTCTTT. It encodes CASSLGRQESEAFF.

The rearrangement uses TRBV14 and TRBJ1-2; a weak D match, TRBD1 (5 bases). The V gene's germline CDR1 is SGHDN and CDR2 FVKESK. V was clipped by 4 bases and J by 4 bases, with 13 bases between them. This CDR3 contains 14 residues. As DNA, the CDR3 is TGTGCCAGCAGCCCCCCCTGGGGCGGCTATGGCTACACCTTC. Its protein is CASSPPWGGYGYTF.

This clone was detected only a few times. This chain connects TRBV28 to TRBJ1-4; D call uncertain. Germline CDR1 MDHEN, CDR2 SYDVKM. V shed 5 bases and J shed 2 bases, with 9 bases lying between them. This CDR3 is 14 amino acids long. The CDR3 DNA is TGTGCCAGCAGTCAACACGGGACTAATGAAAAACTGTTTTTT. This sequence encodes CASSQHGTNEKLFF.

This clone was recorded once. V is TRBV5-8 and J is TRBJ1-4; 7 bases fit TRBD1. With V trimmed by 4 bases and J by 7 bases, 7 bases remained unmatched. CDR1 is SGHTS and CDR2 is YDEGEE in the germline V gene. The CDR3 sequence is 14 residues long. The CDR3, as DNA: TGTGCCAGCAGCCCTAGACAGGGAAGTGAAAAACTGTTTTTT. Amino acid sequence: CASSPRQGSEKLFF.

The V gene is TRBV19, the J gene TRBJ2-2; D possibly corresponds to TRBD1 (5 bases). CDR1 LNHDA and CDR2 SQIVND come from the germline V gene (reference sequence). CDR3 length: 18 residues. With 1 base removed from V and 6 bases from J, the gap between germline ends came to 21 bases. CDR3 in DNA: TGTGCCAGTAGTATAGGCGGAACAGGTATCCTCCTAGCCGGGGAGCTGTTTTTT. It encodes CASSIGGTGILLAGELFF. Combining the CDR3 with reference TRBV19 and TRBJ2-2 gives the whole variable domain DGGITQSPKYLFRKEGQNVTLSCEQNLNHDAMYWYRQDPGQGLRLIYYSQIVNDFQKGDIAEGYSVSREKKESFPLTVTSAQKNPTAFYLCASSIGGTGILLAGELFFGEGSRLTVL.

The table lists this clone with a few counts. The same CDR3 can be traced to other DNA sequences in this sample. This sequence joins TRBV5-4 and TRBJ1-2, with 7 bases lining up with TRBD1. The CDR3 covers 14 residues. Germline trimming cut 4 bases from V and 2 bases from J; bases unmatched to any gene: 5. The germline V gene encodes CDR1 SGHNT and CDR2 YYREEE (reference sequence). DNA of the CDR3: TGTGCCAGCAGCCAGGGACAGACAAACTATGGCTACACCTTC. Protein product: CASSQGQTNYGYTF.

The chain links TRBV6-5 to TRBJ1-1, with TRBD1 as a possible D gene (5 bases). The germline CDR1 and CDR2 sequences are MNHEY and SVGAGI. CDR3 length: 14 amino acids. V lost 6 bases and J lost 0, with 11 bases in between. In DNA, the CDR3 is TGTGCCAGCAGCCGAGGACACGTGAACACTGAAGCTTTCTTT. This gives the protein CASSRGHVNTEAFF.

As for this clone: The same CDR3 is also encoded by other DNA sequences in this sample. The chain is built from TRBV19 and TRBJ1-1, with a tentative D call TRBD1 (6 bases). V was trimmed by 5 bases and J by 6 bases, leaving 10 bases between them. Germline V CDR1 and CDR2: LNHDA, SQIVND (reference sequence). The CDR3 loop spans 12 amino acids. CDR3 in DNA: TGTGCCAGTAGTTACAGGGCGGCTGAAGCTTTCTTT. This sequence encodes CASSYRAAEAFF.

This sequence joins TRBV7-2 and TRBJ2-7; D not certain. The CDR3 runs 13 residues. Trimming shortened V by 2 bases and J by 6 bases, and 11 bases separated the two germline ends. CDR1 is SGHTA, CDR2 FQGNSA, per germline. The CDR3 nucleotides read TGTGCCAGCAGCTTACCTACTCGGGTCGAGCAGTACTTC. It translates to CASSLPTRVEQYF.

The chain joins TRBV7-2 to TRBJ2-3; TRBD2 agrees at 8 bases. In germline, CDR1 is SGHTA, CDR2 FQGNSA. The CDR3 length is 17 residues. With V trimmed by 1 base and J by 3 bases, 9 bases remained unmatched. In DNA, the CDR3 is TGTGCCAGCAGCTTAGGAGGGAGCGGGAGTGTGACAGATACGCAGTATTTT. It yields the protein CASSLGGSGSVTDTQYF.

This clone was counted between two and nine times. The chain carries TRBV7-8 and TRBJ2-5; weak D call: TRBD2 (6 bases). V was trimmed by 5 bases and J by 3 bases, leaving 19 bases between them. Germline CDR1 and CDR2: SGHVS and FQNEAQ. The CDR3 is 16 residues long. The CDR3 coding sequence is TGTGCCAGCAGCCCCCCCTGGCGGGGCTCTAAAGAGACCCAGTACTTC. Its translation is CASSPPWRGSKETQYF.